Included here is one TCR beta chain sequence, with context. Per the original methods: Amplifying reference gene primers gave estimates of nucleated cell counts. Some clones are missing from TCRdb's copy, which holds only in-frame ones; the method was immunoSEQ multiplex PCR. V and J calls and clone size are copied from that table; D and trimming were computed from the DNA. The table records 190,000 or so clones, just under 80% of them present only once. The CDR3 runs 17 residues. Germline loops: CDR1 WNHNN, CDR2 SYGVQD (reference sequence). V was pared by 4 bases and J by 4 bases, with 11 bases of the junction left unmatched. The data were taken from a study of blood T cell repertoires in COVID-19. Study details: The United States, Italy and Spain supplied acute and convalescent COVID-19 samples. Sources were T cells, B-cell-depleted T cells, or PBMCs; the material itself was cDNA or gDNA.

The source material was peripheral blood. The TCR was taken from a woman at least 80 years old with active or convalescent COVID-19. J is TRBJ2-3 and V is TRBV10-1; 10 bases align to TRBD2. CDR3 region: CASSAGLATVPADTQYF. In DNA, the CDR3 is TGCGCCAGCAGTGCGGGACTAGCGACGGTTCCCGCAGATACGCAGTATTTT.